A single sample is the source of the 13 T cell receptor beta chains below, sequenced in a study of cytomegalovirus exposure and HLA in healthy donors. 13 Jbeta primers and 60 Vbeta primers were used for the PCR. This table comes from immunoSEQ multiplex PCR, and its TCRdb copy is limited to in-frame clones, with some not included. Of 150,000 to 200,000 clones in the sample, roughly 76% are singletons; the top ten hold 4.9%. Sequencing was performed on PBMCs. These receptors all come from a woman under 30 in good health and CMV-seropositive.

CDR3 in DNA: TGTGCCAGCAGCTTGGTCCAGAGGTTAGCTAACTATGGCTACACCTTC. It codes for CASSLVQRLANYGYTF. The chain joins TRBV5-6 to TRBJ1-2; D is uncertain. CDR1 is SGHDT, CDR2 YYEEEE, per germline. V shed 0 bases and J shed 0 bases, with 12 bases lying between them. The CDR3 is 16 amino acids.

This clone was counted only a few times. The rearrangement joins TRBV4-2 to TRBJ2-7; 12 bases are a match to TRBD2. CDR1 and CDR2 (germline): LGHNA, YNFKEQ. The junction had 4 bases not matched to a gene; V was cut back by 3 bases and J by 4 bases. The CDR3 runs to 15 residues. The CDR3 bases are TGTGCCAGCAGCCACCGGACTAGCGGGGCTTACGAGCAGTACTTC. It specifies CASSHRTSGAYEQYF.

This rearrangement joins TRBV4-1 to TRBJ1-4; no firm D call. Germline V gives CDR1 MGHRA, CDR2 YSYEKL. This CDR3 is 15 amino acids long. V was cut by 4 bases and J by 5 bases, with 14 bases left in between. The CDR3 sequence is CASSLSRWANEKLFF. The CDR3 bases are TGCGCCAGCAGCCTAAGTAGATGGGCGAATGAAAAACTGTTTTTT.

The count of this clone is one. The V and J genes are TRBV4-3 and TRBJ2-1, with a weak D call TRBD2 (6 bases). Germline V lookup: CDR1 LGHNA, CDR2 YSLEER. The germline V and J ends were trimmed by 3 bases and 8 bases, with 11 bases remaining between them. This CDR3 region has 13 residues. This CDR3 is CASSHQPGDEQFF. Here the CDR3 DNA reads TGCGCCAGCAGCCACCAACCGGGGGATGAGCAGTTCTTC.

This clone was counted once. CDR3 protein: CSVLGDYEQYF. CDR3 bases: TGCAGCGTTTTGGGAGACTACGAGCAGTACTTC. V gene TRBV29-1 combines with J gene TRBJ2-7, with D possibly being TRBD2 (5 bases). From germline, CDR1 is SQVTM and CDR2 ANQGSEA. The CDR3 sequence is 11 residues long. Trimming shortened V by 5 bases and J by 3 bases, and 8 bases separated the two germline ends.

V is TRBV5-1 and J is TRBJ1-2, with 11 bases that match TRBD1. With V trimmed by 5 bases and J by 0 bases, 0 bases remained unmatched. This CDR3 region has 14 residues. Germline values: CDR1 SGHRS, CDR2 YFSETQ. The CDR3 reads CASRGQGANYGYTF. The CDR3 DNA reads TGCGCCAGCAGGGGACAGGGGGCTAACTATGGCTACACCTTC. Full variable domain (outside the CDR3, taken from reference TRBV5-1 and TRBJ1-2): KAGVTQTPRYLIKTRGQQVTLSCSPISGHRSVSWYQQTPGQGLQFLFEYFSETQRNKGNFPGRFSGRQFSNSRSEMNVSTLELGDSALYLCASRGQGANYGYTFGSGTRLTVV.

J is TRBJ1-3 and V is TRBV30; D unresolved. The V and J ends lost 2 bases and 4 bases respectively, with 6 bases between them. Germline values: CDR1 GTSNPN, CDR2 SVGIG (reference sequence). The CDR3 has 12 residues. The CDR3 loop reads CAWSTSGNTIYF. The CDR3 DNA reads TGTGCCTGGAGTACATCGGGAAACACCATATATTTT. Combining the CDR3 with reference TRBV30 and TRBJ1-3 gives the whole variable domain SQTIHQWPATLVQPVGSPLSLECTVEGTSNPNLYWYRQAAGRGLQLLFYSVGIGQISSEVPQNLSASRPQDRQFILSSKKLLLSDSGFYLCAWSTSGNTIYFGEGSWLTVV.

CDR3 protein: CASSQVVTNTEAFF. Written as DNA, the CDR3 is TGCGCCAGCAGCCAGGTAGTCACGAACACTGAAGCTTTCTTT. This chain links TRBV4-1 with TRBJ1-1; no reliable D call. CDR1 is MGHRA, CDR2 YSYEKL, per germline. The CDR3 is 14 residues long. The V end was cut by 3 bases, the J end by 1 base, with 9 bases between.

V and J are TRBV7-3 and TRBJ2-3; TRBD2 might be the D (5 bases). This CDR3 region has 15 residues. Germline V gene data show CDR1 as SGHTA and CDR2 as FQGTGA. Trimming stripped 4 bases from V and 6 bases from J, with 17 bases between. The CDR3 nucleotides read TGTGCCAGCAGCTACGGAGGCGTTCCGGGGGATACGCAGTATTTT. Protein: CASSYGGVPGDTQYF.

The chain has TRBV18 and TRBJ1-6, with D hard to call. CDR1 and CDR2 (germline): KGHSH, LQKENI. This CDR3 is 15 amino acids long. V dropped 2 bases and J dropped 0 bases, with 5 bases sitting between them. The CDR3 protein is CASSPTGSYNSPLHF. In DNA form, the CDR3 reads TGTGCCAGCTCACCAACGGGCTCCTATAATTCACCCCTCCACTTT.

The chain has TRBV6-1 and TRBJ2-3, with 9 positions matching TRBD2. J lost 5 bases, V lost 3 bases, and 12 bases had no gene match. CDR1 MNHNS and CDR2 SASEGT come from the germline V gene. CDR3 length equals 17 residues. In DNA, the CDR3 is TGTGCCAGCAGTGAGGACCTTGCGGGGGGGCCCGGAGATACGCAGTATTTT. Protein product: CASSEDLAGGPGDTQYF.

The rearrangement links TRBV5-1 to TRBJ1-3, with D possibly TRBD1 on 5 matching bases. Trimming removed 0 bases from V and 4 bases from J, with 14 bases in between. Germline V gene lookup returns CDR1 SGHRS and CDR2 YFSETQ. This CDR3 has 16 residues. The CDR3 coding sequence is TGCGCCAGCAGCTTGGCGGGGGGGACCGCCGGAAACACCATATATTTT. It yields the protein CASSLAGGTAGNTIYF. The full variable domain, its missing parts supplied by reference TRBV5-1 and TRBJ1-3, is KAGVTQTPRYLIKTRGQQVTLSCSPISGHRSVSWYQQTPGQGLQFLFEYFSETQRNKGNFPGRFSGRQFSNSRSEMNVSTLELGDSALYLCASSLAGGTAGNTIYFGEGSWLTVV.

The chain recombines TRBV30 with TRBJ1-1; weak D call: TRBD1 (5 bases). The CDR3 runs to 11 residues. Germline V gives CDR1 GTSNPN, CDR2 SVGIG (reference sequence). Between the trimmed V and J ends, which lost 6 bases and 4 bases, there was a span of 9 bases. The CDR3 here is CACTGLTEAFF. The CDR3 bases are TGTGCCTGTACAGGTCTCACTGAAGCTTTCTTT. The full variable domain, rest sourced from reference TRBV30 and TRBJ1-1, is SQTIHQWPATLVQPVGSPLSLECTVEGTSNPNLYWYRQAAGRGLQLLFYSVGIGQISSEVPQNLSASRPQDRQFILSSKKLLLSDSGFYLCACTGLTEAFFGQGTRLTVV.